Listed here are 21 T cell receptor beta chains from one sample, sequenced in a study of early T cells in non-severe SARS-CoV-2 infection. TCRdb ran MiXCR on the 5' RACE reads and lists one entry per CDR3 protein. The sample contains 45,000 to 60,000 distinct CDR3 sequences, 6% to 8.5% of which appear only once. Sequences were obtained from whole blood. The receptor source for this set is an adult who was a healthcare worker with PCR-confirmed SARS-CoV-2 infection or an uninfected control (not recorded which).

This clonotype was detected many times. The chain links TRBV24-1 to TRBJ1-1; D perhaps matches TRBD1 (5 bases). Trimming stripped 2 bases from V and 1 base from J, with 10 bases between. This CDR3 spans 15 amino acids. The germline CDR1 and CDR2 sequences are KGHDR and SFDVKD. The CDR3: CATSDWDPGNTEAFF. The CDR3 DNA sequence: TGTGCCACCAGTGATTGGGACCCTGGGAACACTGAAGCTTTCTTT.

J is TRBJ1-5 and V is TRBV7-2; 7 nucleotides align to TRBD1. The germline V gene has CDR1 SGHTA and CDR2 FQGNSA. V lost 5 bases to trimming and J lost 0 bases; unmatched junction nucleotides: 7. The CDR3 runs to 16 residues. CDR3 sequence reads: CASSPRGTVSNQPQHF. In DNA, the CDR3 is TGTGCCAGCAGCCCGAGGGGGACAGTTAGCAATCAGCCCCAGCATTTT.

The J gene is TRBJ2-5, the V gene TRBV20-1; D gene unclear. Between the trimmed V and J ends, which lost 5 bases and 9 bases, there was a span of 7 bases. The CDR3 extends over 9 amino acids. Germline V gene data show CDR1 as DFQATT and CDR2 as SNEGSKA (reference sequence). CDR3 region: CSAPQAQYF. The DNA for the CDR3 is TGCAGTGCTCCCCAGGCCCAGTACTTC.

This rearrangement joins TRBV28 to TRBJ2-1, with D unresolved. The CDR3 contains 13 residues. CDR1 and CDR2 from the germline V gene are MDHEN and SYDVKM. The V end lost 6 bases, the J end lost 2 bases, and 8 bases lay between the germline ends. The CDR3 nucleotides read TGTGCCAGCAGCGTCCCAGCCTACAATGAGCAGTTCTTC. Its translation: CASSVPAYNEQFF.

This clonotype was recorded at least ten times. CDR3 sequence: CASSKGGQGLVTGELFF. CDR3 nucleotides: TGTGCCAGCAGCAAAGGAGGACAGGGTTTGGTTACCGGGGAGCTGTTTTTT. The chain couples TRBV21-1 to TRBJ2-2; no DNA check was done on the table's D call, TRBD1. TRBV21-1 is an annotated pseudogene. The CDR3 contains 17 residues.

Many counts were recorded for this clonotype. The CDR3 nucleotides are TGTGCCAGCAGCTTAAGGGGGCAGGGGGCGACCAAAAACATTCAGTACTTC. Translated: CASSLRGQGATKNIQYF. The chain combines TRBV7-3 with TRBJ2-4, with 8 nucleotides matching TRBD1. This CDR3 comprises 17 residues. CDR1 SGHTA and CDR2 FQGTGA come from the germline V gene. Unmatched junction bases numbered 7, after V lost 1 base and J lost 2 bases.

This clonotype was detected many times. The rearrangement links TRBV20-1 to TRBJ2-1; TRBD2 matches 10 bases. The V and J ends lost 0 bases and 4 bases, in that order; junction bases with no gene match: 6. The CDR3 covers 16 residues. In germline, CDR1 is DFQATT, CDR2 SNEGSKA (reference sequence). CDR3 region: CSARDPTSGNYNEQFF. In DNA, the CDR3 is TGCAGTGCTAGAGATCCCACTAGCGGGAATTACAATGAGCAGTTCTTC.

This clonotype appeared a few times. The chain carries TRBV15 and TRBJ1-6, with 8 bases fitting TRBD1. CDR1 is LNHNV and CDR2 is YYDKDF in the germline V gene (reference sequence). This CDR3 has 14 amino acids. Germline trimming cut 5 bases from V and 9 bases from J; bases unmatched to any gene: 6. CDR3 residues: CATSDSGGFSPLHF. CDR3 nucleotides: TGTGCCACCAGCGACTCAGGGGGCTTTTCACCCCTCCACTTT.

This clonotype was observed many times. The rearrangement joins TRBV28 to TRBJ2-5; 7 nucleotides agree with TRBD2. The CDR3 sequence is 23 residues long. J gave up 2 bases and V 11 bases, and 38 bases lay outside the gene matches. In germline, CDR1 is MDHEN, CDR2 SYDVKM. CDR3 nucleotide sequence: TGTGCCTCATCCGGGGCCATACCCGCCAGCGGACACAATCGGGGGGACTCTCAAGAGACCCAGTACTTC. Protein product: CASSGAIPASGHNRGDSQETQYF.

This chain uses TRBV29-1 with TRBJ1-1, with 8 bases fitting TRBD1. Germline V gives CDR1 SQVTM, CDR2 ANQGSEA. The CDR3 sequence is 12 residues long. Trimming cost V 4 bases and J 4 bases; bases outside gene matches: 2. The CDR3 here is CSVADRGTEAFF. The CDR3 DNA follows: TGCAGCGTTGCCGACAGGGGCACTGAAGCTTTCTTT.

The table lists this clonotype with a few counts. V gene TRBV7-9 combines with J gene TRBJ2-1; tentative D call: TRBD2 (5 bases). With 8 bases removed from V and 9 bases from J, the gap between germline ends came to 14 bases. CDR3 length: 12 residues. Germline V gene lookup returns CDR1 SEHNR and CDR2 FQNEAQ (reference sequence). Here the CDR3 reads CASGSLTSEQFF. CDR3 DNA sequence: TGTGCCAGCGGTTCTTTAACTAGTGAGCAGTTCTTC.

This clonotype turned up a few times. The chain is built from TRBV25-1 and TRBJ2-1; 8 nucleotides agree with TRBD2. This CDR3 contains 15 residues. Germline CDR1 is MGHDK and CDR2 is SYGVNS. Trimming cost V 4 bases and J 8 bases; bases outside gene matches: 10. The CDR3 reads CASSVLPGLVDEQFF. CDR3 sequence (DNA): TGTGCCAGCAGTGTCTTACCGGGACTAGTCGATGAGCAGTTCTTC.

This clonotype has at least ten counts. The chain combines TRBV3-1 with TRBJ2-7; D is uncertain. CDR3 length equals 15 residues. V dropped 0 bases and J dropped 0 bases, with 9 bases sitting between them. Germline V gene lookup returns CDR1 LGHDT and CDR2 YNNKEL (reference sequence). The CDR3 DNA follows: TGTGCCAGCAGCCAAGATGGGCGTTTCTCCTACGAGCAGTACTTC. It yields the protein CASSQDGRFSYEQYF.

In this sample, this clonotype turned up many times. The genes are TRBV29-1 and TRBJ2-7; D not certain. The germline V and J ends were trimmed by 7 bases and 0 bases, with 7 bases remaining between them. Germline CDR1 SQVTM, CDR2 ANQGSEA. The CDR3 consists of 11 residues. The CDR3 sequence is CSARNSYEQYF. The CDR3 DNA reads as TGCAGCGCCCGCAACTCCTACGAGCAGTACTTC.

This clonotype was recorded at least ten times. The chain combines TRBV2 with TRBJ2-5, with 9 nucleotides matching TRBD1. Germline CDR1 SNHLY, CDR2 FYNNEI. V gave up 5 bases and J gave up 1 base; unmatched junction bases: 8. There are 16 residues in the CDR3. The CDR3 region is CASSLRDREIQETQYF. The CDR3 coding sequence is TGTGCCAGCAGTCTCCGGGACAGGGAGATCCAAGAGACCCAGTACTTC.

This clonotype was counted ten times or more. The genes are TRBV19 and TRBJ2-5; D uncertain. The CDR3 extends over 10 amino acids. V lost 7 bases and J lost 5, with 5 bases in between. Germline-derived CDR1 and CDR2 are LNHDA and SQIVND (reference sequence). The CDR3 here is CASIVETQYF. CDR3 bases: TGTGCCAGTATTGTTGAGACCCAGTACTTC. Variable domain in full (rest from reference TRBV19 and TRBJ2-5): DGGITQSPKYLFRKEGQNVTLSCEQNLNHDAMYWYRQDPGQGLRLIYYSQIVNDFQKGDIAEGYSVSREKKESFPLTVTSAQKNPTAFYLCASIVETQYFGPGTRLLVL.

The chain recombines TRBV19 with TRBJ2-3, with D unclear. The V gene's germline CDR1 is LNHDA and CDR2 SQIVND (reference sequence). V lost 3 bases and J 6 bases, leaving 13 bases between the germline ends. CDR3 length: 14 residues. Written as DNA, the CDR3 is TGTGCCAGTAGTATTGGCGGCTCCGGGGATACGCAGTATTTT. It yields the protein CASSIGGSGDTQYF.

V is TRBV7-2 and J is TRBJ2-3; TRBD2 matches at 10 bases. Germline V gene lookup returns CDR1 SGHTA and CDR2 FQGNSA. The CDR3 is 15 residues long. The V gene end was trimmed by 5 bases and the J gene end by 6 bases; junction bases not matched to a gene: 8. The CDR3 spells CASSPAGGSVDTQYF. The CDR3 nucleotides are TGTGCCAGCAGCCCAGCGGGGGGGTCCGTCGATACGCAGTATTTT.

Only a few counts were recorded for this clonotype. The gene calls are TRBV18 and TRBJ1-1, with no clear D. The V and J ends lost 3 bases and 0 bases respectively, with 14 bases between them. The CDR3 contains 16 residues. CDR1 and CDR2 (germline): KGHSH, LQKENI. The CDR3 DNA is TGTGCCAGCTCACCCCGGCAGGTCGCCATGAACACTGAAGCTTTCTTT. It yields the protein CASSPRQVAMNTEAFF.

This clonotype was counted between two and nine times. This chain connects TRBV10-3 to TRBJ2-5; TRBD2 agrees at 8 bases. The germline gives CDR1 ENHRY, CDR2 SYGVKD. The CDR3 is made up of 14 amino acids. J was trimmed by 3 bases and V by 11 bases; bases with no gene match: 11. CDR3 in DNA: TGTGCCGTTCAAGAAATCGGGGGGGAAGAGACCCAGTACTTC. Protein sequence: CAVQEIGGEETQYF.

The chain employs TRBV5-6 and TRBJ1-6; weak D call: TRBD1 (5 bases). The CDR3 has 13 amino acids. V was pared by 2 bases and J by 10 bases, with 10 bases between. CDR1 is SGHDT and CDR2 is YYEEEE in the germline V gene. CDR3 sequence: CASSFGAGSPLHF. Here the CDR3 DNA reads TGTGCCAGCAGCTTCGGGGCGGGCTCACCCCTCCACTTT.